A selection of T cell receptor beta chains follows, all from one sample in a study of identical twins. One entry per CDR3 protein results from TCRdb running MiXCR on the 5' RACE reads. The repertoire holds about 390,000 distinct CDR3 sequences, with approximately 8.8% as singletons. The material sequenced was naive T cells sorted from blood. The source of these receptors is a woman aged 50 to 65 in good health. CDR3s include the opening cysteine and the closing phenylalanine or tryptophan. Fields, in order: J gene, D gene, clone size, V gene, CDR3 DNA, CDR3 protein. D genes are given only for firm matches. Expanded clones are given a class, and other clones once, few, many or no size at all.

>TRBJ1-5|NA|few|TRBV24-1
TGTGCCACCAGTGAGGCAGGTCGCAATCAGCCCCAGCATTTT
CATSEAGRNQPQHF
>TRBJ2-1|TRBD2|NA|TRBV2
TGTGCCAGCGTTTTTACTAGCGGGCCCAGAGGTGAGCAGTTCTTC
CASVFTSGPRGEQFF
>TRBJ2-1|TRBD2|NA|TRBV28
TGTGCCAGCAGAGAACTAGCGGGAGGCTACAATGAGCAGTTCTTC
CASRELAGGYNEQFF
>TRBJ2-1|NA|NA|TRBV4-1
TGCGCCAGCAGCACCTGGGCGGCTAGCGAGACCCCATACAATGAGCAGTTCTTC
CASSTWAASETPYNEQFF
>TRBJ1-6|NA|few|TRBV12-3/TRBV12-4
TGTGCCAGCAGGAGACTGATTTCACCCCTCCACTTT
CASRRLISPLHF
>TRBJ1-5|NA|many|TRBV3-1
TGTGCCAGCAGCCTATCCCCCGCTTATAATCAGCCCCAGCATTTT
CASSLSPAYNQPQHF
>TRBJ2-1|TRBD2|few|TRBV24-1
TGTGCCACCAGTCTAGCGGGAGGGCCAGGTGAGCAGTTCTTC
CATSLAGGPGEQFF
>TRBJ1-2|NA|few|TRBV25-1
TGTGCCAGCAGTCAGAAAGCTTACGATGGCTACACCTTC
CASSQKAYDGYTF
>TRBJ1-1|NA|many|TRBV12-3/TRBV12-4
TGTGCCAGCAGTCCCCTGACTGAGAACACTGAAGCTTTCTTT
CASSPLTENTEAFF
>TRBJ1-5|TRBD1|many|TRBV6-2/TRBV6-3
TGTGCCAGCAGCCGACAGGGCCCCAATCAGCCCCAGCATTTT
CASSRQGPNQPQHF
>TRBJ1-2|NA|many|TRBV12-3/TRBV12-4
TGTGCCAGCAGTTTAGATCATCGCTACACCTTC
CASSLDHRYTF
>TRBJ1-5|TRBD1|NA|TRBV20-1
TGCAGTGCTAGAGGACAGGGGGCTCGTAGCAATCAGCCCCAGCATTTT
CSARGQGARSNQPQHF
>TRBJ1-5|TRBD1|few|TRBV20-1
TGCAGTGCTAGAGATCGAGGACAGGGCGATAGCAATCAGCCCCAGCATTTT
CSARDRGQGDSNQPQHF
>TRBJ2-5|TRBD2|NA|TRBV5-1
TGCGCCAGCAGCCGGCGGCTAGCGGGAGAGACCCAGTACTTC
CASSRRLAGETQYF
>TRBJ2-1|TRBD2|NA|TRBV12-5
TGTGCTAGTGGTTTGCCGGCGGGGCGGGGGTCAGCGCAGTTCTTC
CASGLPAGRGSAQFF
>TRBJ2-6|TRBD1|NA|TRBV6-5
TGTGCCAGCAGCCAGGGGACAGCAAGCTCTGGGGCCAACGTCCTGACTTTC
CASSQGTASSGANVLTF
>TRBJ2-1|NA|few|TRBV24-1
TGTGCCACCAGTGATTTGGGTGGGCCCGCGGGGTCCTACAATGAGCAGTTCTTC
CATSDLGGPAGSYNEQFF
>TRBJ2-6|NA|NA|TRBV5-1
TGCGCCAGCAGGGTGGGGTCGGGGGCCAACGTCCTGACTTTC
CASRVGSGANVLTF
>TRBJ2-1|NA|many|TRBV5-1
TGCGCCAGCAGCTTGTGGGCAGGGGTGAATAATGAGCAGTTCTTC
CASSLWAGVNNEQFF
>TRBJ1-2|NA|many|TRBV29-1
TGCAGCGTTGAGACGGGCTCAGCTAACTATGGCTACACCTTC
CSVETGSANYGYTF
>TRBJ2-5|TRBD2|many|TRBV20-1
TGCAGTGCTAGTCGTGGTTCCGGTGGACTAGCGGGAGGTGAGACCCAGTACTTC
CSASRGSGGLAGGETQYF
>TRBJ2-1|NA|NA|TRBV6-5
TGTGCCACGACTCGGGGTTACCCCCCGGGCAATGAGCAGTTCTTC
CATTRGYPPGNEQFF
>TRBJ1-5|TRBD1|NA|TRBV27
TGTGCCAGCACAAGTAGGACAGGGGGAATTCCCCCAAGCGTGCCCCAGCATTTT
CASTSRTGGIPPSVPQHF
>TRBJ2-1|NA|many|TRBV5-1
TGCGCCAGCAGCTCTAGATTTTCCTACAATGAGCAGTTCTTC
CASSSRFSYNEQFF
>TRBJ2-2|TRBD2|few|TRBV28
TGTGCCAGCAGTTTCCGGACTAGCGGGATTGGGGACACCGGGGAGCTGTTTTTT
CASSFRTSGIGDTGELFF
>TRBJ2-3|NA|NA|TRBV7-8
TGTGCCAGCAGCTTAGCGAGGGGGGAGCACGATACGCAGTATTTT
CASSLARGEHDTQYF
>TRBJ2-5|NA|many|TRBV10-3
TGTGCCATCAGGGACCCAGGATTGAAAGAGACCCAGTACTTC
CAIRDPGLKETQYF
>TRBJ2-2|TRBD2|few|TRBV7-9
TGTGCCAGCCTACCAGCGGGAGGAGGCGGGGAGCTGTTTTTT
CASLPAGGGGELFF
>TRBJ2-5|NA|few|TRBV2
TGTGCCAGCATGCCCGGGACCCTTCAAGAGACCCAGTACTTC
CASMPGTLQETQYF
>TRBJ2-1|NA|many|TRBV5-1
TGCGCCAGCAGCTCCCCTCTATACAATGAGCAGTTCTTC
CASSSPLYNEQFF
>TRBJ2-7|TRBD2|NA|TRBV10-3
TGTGCCATGACCCGGGACTATTCTTACGAGCAGTACTTC
CAMTRDYSYEQYF
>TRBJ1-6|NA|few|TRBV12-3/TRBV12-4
TGTGCCAGCAGTTTAGACAGTTATAATTCACCCCTCCACTTT
CASSLDSYNSPLHF
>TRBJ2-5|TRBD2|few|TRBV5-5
TGTGCCAGCAGCTTGGATCCAGCGGGAGGAGCGGAGACCCAGTACTTC
CASSLDPAGGAETQYF
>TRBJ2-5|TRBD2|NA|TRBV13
TGTGCCAGCAGCCCCCGTCGGGGGGGAACGGAGACCCAGTACTTC
CASSPRRGGTETQYF
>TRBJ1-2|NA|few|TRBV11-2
TGTGCCAGCAGCACCACCCGGGGGATCTATGGCTACACCTTC
CASSTTRGIYGYTF
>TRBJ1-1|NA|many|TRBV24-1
TGTGCCACCAGAGCAAACCGAGGGATGAACACTGAAGCTTTCTTT
CATRANRGMNTEAFF
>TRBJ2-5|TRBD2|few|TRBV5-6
TGTGCCAGCAGCTTGGGGCTAGCGGGAGGGTGGAACCAGTACTTC
CASSLGLAGGWNQYF
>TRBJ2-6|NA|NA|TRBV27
TGTGCCAGCAGTCCCCTTATCGCCGGGGCCAACGTCCTGACTTTC
CASSPLIAGANVLTF
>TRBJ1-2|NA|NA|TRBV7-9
TGTGCCAGCAGCTTAGAGGGGCTGCGGACCTTC
CASSLEGLRTF
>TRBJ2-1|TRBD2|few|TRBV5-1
TGCGCCAGCTGGGAGGGGACCACGGGCAATGAGCAGTTCTTC
CASWEGTTGNEQFF
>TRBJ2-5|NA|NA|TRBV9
TGTGCCAGCAGCCCCCAGTTGGGGGTTGGCCAAGAGACCCAGTACTTC
CASSPQLGVGQETQYF
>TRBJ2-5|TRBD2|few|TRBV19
TGTGCCAGTAGTATCGCGGGAGGGCCCCAAGAGACCCAGTACTTC
CASSIAGGPQETQYF
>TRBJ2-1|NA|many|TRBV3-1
TGTGCCAGCAGTCCCGGGGGACCCTACAATGAGCAGTTCTTC
CASSPGGPYNEQFF
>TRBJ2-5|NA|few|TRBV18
TGTGCCAGCTCACGCAACCAGGGTCAAGAGACCCAGTACTTC
CASSRNQGQETQYF
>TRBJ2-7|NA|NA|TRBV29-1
TGCAGCGCTCGCAGGGGTTCCTACGAGCAGTACTTC
CSARRGSYEQYF
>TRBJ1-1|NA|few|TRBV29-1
TGCAGCGTTGAGGGCAGGGTGGGATTGACTGAAGCTTTCTTT
CSVEGRVGLTEAFF
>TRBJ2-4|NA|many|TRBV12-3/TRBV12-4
TGTGCCAGCAGTTTCGGGGGTGGACAGTACTTC
CASSFGGGQYF